Listed here are 28 T cell receptor beta chains from one sample, sequenced in a study of cytomegalovirus exposure and HLA in healthy donors. 60 Vbeta and 13 Jbeta primers were used in PCR. Sequencing was performed with immunoSEQ multiplex PCR; in TCRdb, only in-frame clones are kept and a portion is missing. The sample shows 150,000 to 200,000 clones, roughly three quarters of them seen only once. Sequenced sample: PBMCs. These receptors originate from a man between 18 and 29 years old in good health and CMV-seropositive.

This rearrangement joins TRBV6-5 to TRBJ2-1; TRBD2 matches at 13 bases. CDR3 size: 15 residues. CDR1 is MNHEY, CDR2 SVGAGI, per germline. J was trimmed by 7 bases and V by 7 bases; bases with no gene match: 7. The CDR3 is CASTWGLAGRNEQFF. In DNA, the CDR3 is TGTGCCAGCACCTGGGGACTAGCGGGAAGAAATGAGCAGTTCTTC.

The sample holds one count of this clone. The chain is built from TRBV15 and TRBJ2-5, with 10 bases aligning to TRBD2. V was clipped by 4 bases and J by 5 bases; unmatched bases: 7. Germline-derived CDR1 and CDR2 are LNHNV and YYDKDF (reference sequence). The CDR3 has 15 residues. The CDR3 DNA reads TGTGCCACCAGCAAACCTAGCGGGAGTTCGGAGACCCAGTACTTC. Residues: CATSKPSGSSETQYF.

This clone was observed a handful of times. V is TRBV2 and J is TRBJ2-3; 8 positions agree with TRBD1. The V and J ends lost 2 bases and 2 bases, in that order; junction bases with no gene match: 3. CDR1 is SNHLY and CDR2 is FYNNEI in the germline V gene. This CDR3 contains 15 residues. CDR3: CASSENRGDTDTQYF. The CDR3 nucleotides are TGTGCCAGCAGTGAAAACAGGGGGGACACAGATACGCAGTATTTT.

This clone showed up just a few times. The genes are TRBV10-3 and TRBJ2-7; no definite D call. V lost 0 bases and J 2 bases, leaving 11 bases between the germline ends. The germline V gene encodes CDR1 ENHRY and CDR2 SYGVKD. This CDR3 has 15 amino acids. The CDR3 region is CAISESAGIAYEQYF. CDR3 coding DNA: TGTGCCATCAGTGAGTCGGCAGGAATAGCCTACGAGCAGTACTTC.

This clone was counted a few times. The chain links TRBV5-1 to TRBJ2-7, with TRBD2 matching 9 bases. Germline CDR1 and CDR2: SGHRS and YFSETQ. The CDR3 has 17 amino acids. V trimming: 0 bases; J trimming: 0 bases; junction bases outside the gene matches: 7. The CDR3 DNA is TGCGCCAGCAGCTTGGAGGCTAGCGGGATTAGCTCCTACGAGCAGTACTTC. Encoded protein: CASSLEASGISSYEQYF.

V and J are TRBV7-9 and TRBJ2-5; tentative D call: TRBD1 (5 bases). The germline gives CDR1 SEHNR, CDR2 FQNEAQ (reference sequence). The CDR3 extends over 14 amino acids. Trimming cost V 2 bases and J 5 bases, with 12 bases left between them. In nucleotides, the CDR3 is TGTGCCAGCAGCTTAAAAGGGGCTGGGGAGACCCAGTACTTC. Translating gives CASSLKGAGETQYF.

In the case of this clone: At one of its ends the junction is not consistent with the germline gene, which may arise from a read error. This chain connects TRBV9 to TRBJ1-2; weak D call: TRBD1 (5 bases). CDR1 SGDLS and CDR2 YYNGEE come from the germline V gene. The CDR3 spans 12 residues. CDR3: CASSGGGYGYTF. CDR3 DNA sequence: TGTGCCAGTAGCGGGGGGGGCTATGGCTACACCTTC.

The gene calls are TRBV6-5 and TRBJ2-3; TRBD2 is a possible D gene (5 bases). CDR1 and CDR2 from the germline V gene are MNHEY and SVGAGI. This CDR3 contains 13 residues. V gave up 2 bases and J gave up 6 bases, with 9 bases separating them. In nucleotides, the CDR3 is TGTGCCAGCAGTTACGGGCGCGGGGATACGCAGTATTTT. This encodes CASSYGRGDTQYF.

The chain couples TRBV12-5 to TRBJ2-1, with D possibly matching TRBD1 (6 bases). Germline V CDR1 and CDR2: LGHNT, FRNRAP. V lost 6 bases and J lost 8, with 11 bases in between. CDR3 length: 12 amino acids. In DNA form, the CDR3 reads TGTGCTAGTGGACAGGGTGGCCATGAGCAGTTCTTC. Its translation: CASGQGGHEQFF.

The chain couples TRBV7-2 to TRBJ2-1; 7 bases agree with TRBD1. Per germline, CDR1 SGHTA and CDR2 FQGNSA. CDR3 length: 14 amino acids. V lost 4 bases to trimming and J lost 6 bases; unmatched junction nucleotides: 6. In DNA, the CDR3 is TGTGCCAGCAGCTCGCCAGGGGGTTTCAATGAGCAGTTCTTC. It yields the protein CASSSPGGFNEQFF.

This CDR3 is CASSLGTSGGIDTQYF. Written as DNA, the CDR3 is TGTGCCAGCAGCTTAGGGACTAGCGGGGGGATAGATACGCAGTATTTT. The J gene is TRBJ2-3, the V gene TRBV13; 13 bases map to TRBD2. The CDR3 is 16 amino acids. V shed 0 bases and J 5 bases; nucleotides not matched to a gene: 2. Germline CDR1 is PRHDT and CDR2 is FYEKMQ (reference sequence).

This clone came up once. The CDR3, as DNA: TGTGCCTGGACCCTGGGGGGGGCTGAAGCTTTCTTT. Encoded protein: CAWTLGGAEAFF. V and J are TRBV30 and TRBJ1-1; a possible D gene is TRBD1 (5 bases). The CDR3 consists of 12 residues. Per germline, CDR1 GTSNPN and CDR2 SVGIG (reference sequence). V lost 4 bases to trimming and J lost 6 bases, with 12 bases between them.

The V call is TRBV6-4, the J call TRBJ2-1; tentatively, D is TRBD2 (5 bases). The germline V gene encodes CDR1 MRHNA and CDR2 SNTAGT. The CDR3 covers 14 residues. V was pared by 4 bases and J by 9 bases, with 16 bases between. CDR3: CASSGQPREGEQFF. Here the CDR3 DNA reads TGTGCCAGCAGTGGACAACCACGGGAAGGTGAGCAGTTCTTC.

V gene TRBV5-1 combines with J gene TRBJ1-6, with a possible D match to TRBD1 (6 bases). V was pared by 4 bases and J by 5 bases, with 13 bases between. Per germline, CDR1 SGHRS and CDR2 YFSETQ. This CDR3 is 15 amino acids long. CDR3 in DNA: TGCGCCAGCAGCGAAGACCGGGACAATAATTCACCCCTCCACTTT. It codes for CASSEDRDNNSPLHF.

The rearrangement joins TRBV5-6 to TRBJ2-3; 8 bases line up with TRBD2. J lost 4 bases, V lost 1 base, and 14 bases had no gene match. The germline V gene has CDR1 SGHDT and CDR2 YYEEEE. CDR3 length: 18 residues. CDR3 protein: CASSLFAGGALLPDTQYF. The DNA for the CDR3 is TGTGCCAGCAGCTTGTTTGCGGGAGGTGCCCTTTTGCCAGATACGCAGTATTTT.

The V and J genes are TRBV15 and TRBJ1-5; TRBD1 agrees at 8 bases. The CDR3 loop spans 13 amino acids. Per the germline V gene, CDR1 is LNHNV and CDR2 is YYDKDF (reference sequence). V shed 4 bases and J 6 bases; nucleotides not matched to a gene: 2. The CDR3, as DNA: TGTGCCACCAGCATGACAGGGGCTCAGCCCCAGCATTTT. This translates into CATSMTGAQPQHF.

About this clone: Distinct nucleotide sequences in the sample also encode this CDR3. In nucleotides, the CDR3 is TGTGCCAGCAGCGTAGGCAGGACTTCCTACGAGCAGTACTTC. Its translation: CASSVGRTSYEQYF. The chain combines TRBV9 with TRBJ2-7, with a tentative D call TRBD2 (5 bases). V gave up 0 bases and J gave up 1 base, with 8 bases separating them. CDR3 length equals 14 residues. Germline V CDR1 and CDR2: SGDLS, YYNGEE.

The chain combines TRBV29-1 with TRBJ1-1; D is possibly TRBD1 (6 bases). This CDR3 contains 15 residues. Germline V gene lookup returns CDR1 SQVTM and CDR2 ANQGSEA. The V end was cut by 6 bases, the J end by 3 bases, with 20 bases between. The CDR3 coding sequence is TGCAGCGTACCGCTGGGTCCTAAGGGGGACACTGAAGCTTTCTTT. It codes for CSVPLGPKGDTEAFF.

The CDR3 coding sequence is TGTGCCAGCAGCAAGGGACTCAGGGATTCACCCCTCCACTTT. As protein: CASSKGLRDSPLHF. The gene calls are TRBV7-7 and TRBJ1-6, with D possibly matching TRBD1 (5 bases). V was pared by 5 bases and J by 8 bases, with 13 bases between. The CDR3 has 14 residues. Looked up from germline, CDR1 is SSHAT and CDR2 is FNYEAQ (reference sequence).

The chain is built from TRBV7-7 and TRBJ2-1, with 8 bases aligning to TRBD1. CDR3 length: 18 residues. The germline V gene has CDR1 SSHAT and CDR2 FNYEAQ (reference sequence). V lost 2 bases to trimming and J lost 10 bases; unmatched junction nucleotides: 19. The CDR3 nucleotides read TGTGCCAGCAGCTTAAGCAAAGTAGGGCAGGGGGCTCTTTGGGAGCAGTTCTTC. This encodes CASSLSKVGQGALWEQFF. The whole variable domain, filled in from reference TRBV7-7 and TRBJ2-1, reads GAGVSQSPRYKVTKRGQDVTLRCDPISSHATLYWYQQALGQGPEFLTYFNYEAQPDKSGLPSDRFSAERPEGSISTLTIQRTEQRDSAMYRCASSLSKVGQGALWEQFFGPGTRLTVL.

This chain joins TRBV29-1 and TRBJ2-1; 10 bases match TRBD1. This CDR3 is built from 16 residues. Trimming cost V 0 bases and J 3 bases; bases outside gene matches: 5. The germline CDR1 and CDR2 sequences are SQVTM and ANQGSEA. CDR3 amino acids: CSVEDPTGGFYNEQFF. The CDR3 bases are TGCAGCGTTGAAGATCCGACAGGGGGCTTCTACAATGAGCAGTTCTTC.

The rearrangement uses TRBV2 and TRBJ2-3; 11 nucleotides line up with TRBD2. The CDR3 has 15 amino acids. From germline, CDR1 is SNHLY and CDR2 FYNNEI. J lost 6 bases, V lost 4 bases, and 6 bases had no gene match. Here the CDR3 DNA reads TGTGCCAGCAGTGTAAGACTAGCGGGGACGGATACGCAGTATTTT. Amino acid sequence: CASSVRLAGTDTQYF. Looking up the rest from reference TRBV2 and TRBJ2-3 gives the full variable domain: EPEVTQTPSHQVTQMGQEVILRCVPISNHLYFYWYRQILGQKVEFLVSFYNNEISEKSEIFDDQFSVERPDGSNFTLKIRSTKLEDSAMYFCASSVRLAGTDTQYFGPGTRLTVL.

The rearrangement links TRBV4-3 to TRBJ1-2, with D maybe TRBD1 (5 bases). V shed 0 bases and J shed 6 bases, with 11 bases lying between them. The CDR3 loop spans 14 amino acids. The germline gives CDR1 LGHNA, CDR2 YSLEER. CDR3 protein: CASSQDTGRNGYTF. The CDR3 region has the DNA TGCGCCAGCAGCCAAGATACAGGCCGAAATGGCTACACCTTC.

The V gene is TRBV7-2, the J gene TRBJ2-7; 7 positions match TRBD1. This CDR3 is built from 16 residues. The J segment lost 4 bases and the V segment lost 1 base, leaving 10 bases of the junction unmatched. Germline V gene lookup returns CDR1 SGHTA and CDR2 FQGNSA. CDR3 DNA sequence: TGTGCCAGCAGCTTAGAGGGGGCTAGTCGGGATTACGAGCAGTACTTC. Protein product: CASSLEGASRDYEQYF.

The chain links TRBV13 to TRBJ1-4; no clear D gene. The germline V gene encodes CDR1 PRHDT and CDR2 FYEKMQ (reference sequence). V was clipped by 4 bases and J by 8 bases, with 17 bases between them. The CDR3 consists of 15 residues. The chain's CDR3 is CASSSRRNLGEKLFF. The CDR3 DNA follows: TGTGCCAGCAGCTCCCGCAGGAACTTAGGCGAAAAACTGTTTTTT.

J is TRBJ2-3 and V is TRBV29-1; 9 bases are shared with TRBD2. The CDR3 is made up of 14 amino acids. V shed 3 bases and J 2 bases; nucleotides not matched to a gene: 3. CDR1 SQVTM and CDR2 ANQGSEA come from the germline V gene. Here the CDR3 reads CSVESGRSTDTQYF. In DNA, the CDR3 is TGCAGCGTTGAGAGCGGGAGGTCCACAGATACGCAGTATTTT.

This chain links TRBV5-4 with TRBJ2-2; D perhaps matches TRBD2 (6 bases). CDR1 SGHNT and CDR2 YYREEE come from the germline V gene (reference sequence). The CDR3 is 12 amino acids. The V and J ends lost 6 bases and 5 bases respectively, with 8 bases between them. This chain's CDR3 is CASTGGTGELFF. As DNA, the CDR3 is TGTGCCAGCACTGGGGGGACCGGGGAGCTGTTTTTT.

The chain uses TRBV6-5 and TRBJ2-2, with D tentatively TRBD2 (6 bases). Trimming cost V 2 bases and J 6 bases, with 13 bases left between them. Germline values: CDR1 MNHEY, CDR2 SVGAGI. The CDR3 runs 15 residues. CDR3 protein: CASSYAAGNSGELFF. CDR3 nucleotides: TGTGCCAGCAGTTACGCGGCGGGAAATTCCGGGGAGCTGTTTTTT.